The rows below give T cell receptor beta chains drawn from one sample of a study of brain T cells in children with intractable seizures. Sequencing used immunoSEQ multiplex PCR; TCRdb keeps in-frame clones, though not all of them. There are about 76,000 clones in the sample; roughly 91% occur only once, and 1.5% to 1.7% lies in the top ten. The sequencing here drew on peripheral blood, taken at surgery. The receptors derive from a boy less than two years old with tuberous sclerosis and intractable seizures. Each CDR3 is given without its conserved first and last residue. Each record gives: V gene, J gene, CDR3 protein.

>TRBV19|TRBJ2-6
ASSILGDSSGANVLT
>TRBV7-9|TRBJ1-2
ASGPGQGGYGYT
>TRBV9|TRBJ2-7
ASSVELAGDEQY
>TRBV5-1|TRBJ2-7
ASSFWAGEKDEQY
>TRBV21-1|TRBJ1-1
ASSKPTDRATEAF
>TRBV24-1|TRBJ2-2
ATSDPDRGNTGELF
>TRBV4-1|TRBJ1-4
ASSQEPQGGSEKLF
>TRBV29-1|TRBJ2-1
SVAELANEQF
>TRBV7-9|TRBJ2-7
ASSLETGLDEQY
>TRBV4-1|TRBJ1-5
ASSHAGTGIYQPQH
>TRBV19|TRBJ2-1
ASSIKQGANNEQF
>TRBV6-2/TRBV6-3|TRBJ1-5
ASSGQTSNQPQH
>TRBV13|TRBJ2-5
ASSSRTSDRDETQY
>TRBV9|TRBJ1-2
ASSVDPGNLAYGYT
>TRBV7-9|TRBJ2-3
ASSHAGFFTDTQY
>TRBV7-9|TRBJ2-7
ASSLRDYEQY
>TRBV6-6|TRBJ1-2
ASIFPRDWSYT
>TRBV2|TRBJ1-5
ASSAQRSNQPQH
>TRBV29-1|TRBJ2-7
SGGDRGASYEQY
>TRBV4-1|TRBJ2-7
ASSQGWGGVLQ
>TRBV19|TRBJ2-4
ASSRTSGVIAKNIQY
>TRBV12-3/TRBV12-4|TRBJ1-6
ASSWDSNSPLH
>TRBV19|TRBJ2-7
ASSRADRAYEQY
>TRBV6-9|TRBJ1-1
ASSRTGGTEAF
>TRBV28|TRBJ1-5
ASSLSGRGARNQPQH
>TRBV24-1|TRBJ2-1
ATSDSGTSGRDPIKSSYNEQF
>TRBV7-8|TRBJ2-7
ASSLTSWYEQY
>TRBV19|TRBJ2-7
ASSIDRGYEQY
>TRBV9|TRBJ2-3
ASSVDGIPPY
>TRBV6-1|TRBJ1-5
ASSENGGGGDQPQH
>TRBV30|TRBJ1-3
AWGQGSGNTIY
>TRBV5-1|TRBJ1-2
ASTGTGDYGYT
>TRBV13|TRBJ2-5
ASSFWGGAKETQY
>TRBV9|TRBJ2-2
ASARGQGEAGELF
>TRBV10-3|TRBJ2-3
AISEGLQQISTDTQY
>TRBV5-1|TRBJ2-5
ASTLGGEGYQETQY
>TRBV5-1|TRBJ1-2
ASSFWGSPGDGYT
>TRBV2|TRBJ1-6
ASSEEGQGRAPLH
>TRBV5-6|TRBJ2-7
ASRARTGPYEQY
>TRBV7-6|TRBJ2-1
ASSPYQAGRSDNEQF
>TRBV7-8|TRBJ1-1
ASSLGPMRLETVGDFTEAF
>TRBV5-4|TRBJ2-2
ASSFEGQGSNTGELF
>TRBV27|TRBJ2-5
ASSPWGAETQY
>TRBV19|TRBJ2-7
ASSKPTDSYEQY
>TRBV4-1|TRBJ1-1
ASSPVWGGKNTEAF
>TRBV5-4|TRBJ2-6
ASSFYRGRGANVLT
>TRBV7-9|TRBJ2-1
ASSLLREQF
>TRBV6-5|TRBJ2-7
ASSYSSLADEQY
>TRBV6-5|TRBJ1-3
ASSLLPSSGNTIY
>TRBV5-6|TRBJ2-3
ASSILSGYMTDTQY
>TRBV5-1|TRBJ2-4
ASSLAGVKNIQY
>TRBV3-1/TRBV3-2|TRBJ2-3
ASSRRTSGTGADTQY
>TRBV5-1|TRBJ2-1
ASSLAIPTSNYEQF
>TRBV7-9|TRBJ2-3
ASSLTSGTSGPWTQY
>TRBV10-3|TRBJ2-5
AISEPLTGGETQY